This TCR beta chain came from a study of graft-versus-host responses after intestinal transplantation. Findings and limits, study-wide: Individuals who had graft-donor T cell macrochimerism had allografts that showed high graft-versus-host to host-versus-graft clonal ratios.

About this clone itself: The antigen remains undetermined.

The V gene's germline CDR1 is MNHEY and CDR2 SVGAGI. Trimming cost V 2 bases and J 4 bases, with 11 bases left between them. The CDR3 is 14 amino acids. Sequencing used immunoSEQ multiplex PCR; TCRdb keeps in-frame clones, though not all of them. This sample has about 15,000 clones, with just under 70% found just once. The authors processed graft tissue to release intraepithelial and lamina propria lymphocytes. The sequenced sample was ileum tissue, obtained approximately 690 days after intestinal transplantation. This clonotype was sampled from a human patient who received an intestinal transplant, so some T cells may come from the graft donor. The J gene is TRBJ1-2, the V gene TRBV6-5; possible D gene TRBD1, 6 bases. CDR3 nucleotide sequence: TGTGCCAGCAGTTACGGAGGGGGTAGCTATGGCTACACCTTC. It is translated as CASSYGGGSYGYTF.